The source of this TCR beta chain is a study of vaccination and CD4 T cells after COVID-19. As for the study in general: Control wells got either CEFX epitopes, HIV-1 Nef peptides, or no peptide at all. Study conclusions and caveats: In median terms, SARS-CoV-2-reactive clonotypes went from roughly 21 to 40, a nonsignificant rise.

Deletions cut 8 bases from V and 2 bases from J, with 17 bases between. The CDR3 loop spans 15 amino acids. Germline lookup yields CDR1 LNHNV and CDR2 YYDKDF (reference sequence). The Oncomine TCR Beta short-read assay was what sequenced the DNA obtained from cultured CD4+ T cells. MiXCR, run by TCRdb on the PCR reads, gives a single entry per CDR3 protein. This sample has 20,000 to 25,000 distinct CDR3 sequences, with about 35% found just once. As concerns this clonotype: Its target is unknown.

Noted time point: late sampling 161 to 241 days after vaccination in a few convalescent patients. The treatment was: roughly nine-day PBMC culture with coronavirus spike peptide pools or control peptides (ViraFEST assay). Positive PCR tests came between March and December 2020, ahead of the US Alpha, Beta and Delta variants. This chain joins TRBV15 and TRBJ2-3; TRBD2 is a possible D gene (6 bases). This receptor was identified in a human donor who had recovered from COVID-19. The sample here was CD4+ T cells from blood, cultured in vitro, taken about 7 months after SARS-CoV-2 vaccination. Here the CDR3 reads CATGSGGADTDTQYF. The DNA of the CDR3 is TGTGCCACCGGGTCGGGCGGGGCCGACACAGATACGCAGTATTTT.